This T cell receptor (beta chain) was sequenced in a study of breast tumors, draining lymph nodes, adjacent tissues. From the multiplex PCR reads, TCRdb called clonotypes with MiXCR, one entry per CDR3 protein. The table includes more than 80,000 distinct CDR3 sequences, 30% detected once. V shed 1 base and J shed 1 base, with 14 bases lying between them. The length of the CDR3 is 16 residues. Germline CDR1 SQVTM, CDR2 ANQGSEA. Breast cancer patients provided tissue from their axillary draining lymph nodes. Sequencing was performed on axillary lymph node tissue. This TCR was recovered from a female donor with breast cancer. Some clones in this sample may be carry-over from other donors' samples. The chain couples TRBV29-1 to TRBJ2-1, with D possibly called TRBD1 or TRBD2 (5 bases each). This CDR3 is CSVEGSPGPSYNEQFF. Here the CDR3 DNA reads TGCAGCGTTGAAGGCAGCCCGGGACCTTCCTACAATGAGCAGTTCTTC.